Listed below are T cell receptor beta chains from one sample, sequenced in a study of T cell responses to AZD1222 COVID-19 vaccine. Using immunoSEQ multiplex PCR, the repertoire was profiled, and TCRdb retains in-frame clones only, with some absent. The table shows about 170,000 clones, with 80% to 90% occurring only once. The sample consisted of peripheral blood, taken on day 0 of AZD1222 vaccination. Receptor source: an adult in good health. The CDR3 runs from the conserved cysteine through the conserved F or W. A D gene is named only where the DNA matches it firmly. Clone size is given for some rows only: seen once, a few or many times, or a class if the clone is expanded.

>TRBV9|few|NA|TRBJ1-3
TGTGCCAGCAGCGTAGAAGTGGGGGGGAACTCTGGAAACACCATATATTTT
CASSVEVGGNSGNTIYF
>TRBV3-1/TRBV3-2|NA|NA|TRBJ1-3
TGTGCCAGCAGCCAATTCAGCTCCTCTGGAAACACCATATATTTT
CASSQFSSSGNTIYF
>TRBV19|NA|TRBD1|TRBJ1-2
TGTGCCAGTAGTATGAGAAGGGACAGGGCGGGCAATGGCTACACCTTC
CASSMRRDRAGNGYTF
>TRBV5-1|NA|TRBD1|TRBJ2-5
TGCGCCAGCAGCTCAGGGACAGTACTACAAGAGACCCAGTACTTC
CASSSGTVLQETQYF
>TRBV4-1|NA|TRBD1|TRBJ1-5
TGCGCCAGCAGCCAAGTCGGAGGGGGCCCCTATCAGCCCCAGCATTTT
CASSQVGGGPYQPQHF
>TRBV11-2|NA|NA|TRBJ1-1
TGTGCCAGCAGCTTAGATTACGGGAACACTGAAGCTTTCTTT
CASSLDYGNTEAFF
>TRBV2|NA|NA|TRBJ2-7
TGTGCCAGCAGTGAATTAAGGGCCGAGCAGTACTTC
CASSELRAEQYF
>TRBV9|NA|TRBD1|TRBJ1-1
TGTGCCAGCAGCGTAGGTTCAGGGGGCACTGAAGCTTTCTTT
CASSVGSGGTEAFF
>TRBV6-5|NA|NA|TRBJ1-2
TGTGCCAGCAGTTACTCTCCCAGTGGAAATGGCTACACCTTC
CASSYSPSGNGYTF
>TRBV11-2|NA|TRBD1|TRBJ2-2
TGTGCCAGCAGCTTAGGGACAGGGGGCGCAAGGAGGACCGGGGAGCTGTTTTTT
CASSLGTGGARRTGELFF
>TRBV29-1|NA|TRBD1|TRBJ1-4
TGCAGCGTTGTTGACAGGGCGCTTCCTGAAAAACTGTTTTTT
CSVVDRALPEKLFF
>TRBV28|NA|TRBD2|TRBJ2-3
TGTGCCAGCAGCCTCCTAGCGGGGGACATGGATACGCAGTATTTT
CASSLLAGDMDTQYF
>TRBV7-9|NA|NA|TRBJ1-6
TGTGCCAGCAGCCGGGAGCGAGGTGGCCTCCACTTT
CASSRERGGLHF
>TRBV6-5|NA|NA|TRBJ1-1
TGTGCCAGCAGACCCGTGGGGGGGAACACTGAAGCTTTCTTT
CASRPVGGNTEAFF
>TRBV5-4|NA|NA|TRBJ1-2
TGTGCCAGCGGTCGCGCAGGGGCGATCTATGGCTACACCTTC
CASGRAGAIYGYTF
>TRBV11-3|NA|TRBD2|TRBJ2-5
TGTGCCAGCAGCTTAGGTGGCGGGGGGGCTGAAGAGACCCAGTACTTC
CASSLGGGGAEETQYF
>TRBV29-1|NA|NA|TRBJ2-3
TGCAGTATCAAACGGGGGCGCTGGGGCACAGATACGCAGTATTTT
CSIKRGRWGTDTQYF
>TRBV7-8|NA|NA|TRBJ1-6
TGTGCCAGCAGCTTAGGGGCTAGACCCTATAATTCACCCCTCCACTTT
CASSLGARPYNSPLHF
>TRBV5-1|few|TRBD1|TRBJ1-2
TGCGCCAGCAGCTCACCGGGACAGGGGGCCGGTGGCTACACCTTC
CASSSPGQGAGGYTF
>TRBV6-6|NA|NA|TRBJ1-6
TGTGCCAGCAGTCCCGGGGAGGGACCACCCCTCCACTTT
CASSPGEGPPLHF
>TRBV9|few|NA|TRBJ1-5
TGTGCCAGCAGCTTGGGGGATAGCAATCAGCCCCAGCATTTT
CASSLGDSNQPQHF
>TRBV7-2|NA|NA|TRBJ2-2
TGTGCCAGCAGCTCGTCTGGAACAACCCTCAGGGCAACCGGGGAGCTGTTTTTT
CASSSSGTTLRATGELFF
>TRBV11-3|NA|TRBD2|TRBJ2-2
TGTGCCAGCAGTAAGCGGGGGGGCACCGGGGAGCTGTTTTTT
CASSKRGGTGELFF
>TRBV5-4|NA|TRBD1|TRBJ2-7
TGTGCCAGCAGCTTGGTGGCAGGGGGCTCCTACGAGCAGTACTTC
CASSLVAGGSYEQYF
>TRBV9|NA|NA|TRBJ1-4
TGTGCCAGCAGCGCTACTAACAGGAATGAAAAACTGTTTTTT
CASSATNRNEKLFF
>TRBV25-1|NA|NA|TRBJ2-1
TGTGCCAGCAGTTTCTACAATGAGCAGTTCTTC
CASSFYNEQFF
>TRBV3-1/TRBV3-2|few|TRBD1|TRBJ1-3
TGTGCCAGCAGCCGGGACAGCTCTGGAAACACCATATATTTT
CASSRDSSGNTIYF
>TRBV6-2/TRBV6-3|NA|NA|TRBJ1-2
TGTGCCAGCAGCCCAGGCGGAGCTGAATATGGCTACACCTTC
CASSPGGAEYGYTF
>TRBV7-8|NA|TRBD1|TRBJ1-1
TGTGCCAGCAGCTTAGACAGGGGCGCTGGAGGGGCTTTCTTT
CASSLDRGAGGAFF
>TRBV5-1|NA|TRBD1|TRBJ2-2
TGCGCCAGCAGCCTCGGACAGGGGAGGCCCGGGGAGCTGTTTTTT
CASSLGQGRPGELFF
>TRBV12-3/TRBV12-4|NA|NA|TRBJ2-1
TGTGCCAGCAGTCGGACAGCTTACAATGAGCAGTTCTTC
CASSRTAYNEQFF
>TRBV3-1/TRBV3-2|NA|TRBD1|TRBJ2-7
TGTGCCAGCAGCCAGGACAGGGGGCTAGCCGAGCAGTACTTC
CASSQDRGLAEQYF
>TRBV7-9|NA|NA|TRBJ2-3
TGTGCCAGCAGCCCAGGGGTTGGCACAGATACGCAGTATTTT
CASSPGVGTDTQYF
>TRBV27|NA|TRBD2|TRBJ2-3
TGTGCCAGCAGTCCCATAAGGACTAGCGGGGGTTATAGCACAGATACGCAGTATTTT
CASSPIRTSGGYSTDTQYF
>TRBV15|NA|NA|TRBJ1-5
TGTGCCACCAGAGGGGAACGGAATAGCAATCAGCCCCAGCATTTT
CATRGERNSNQPQHF
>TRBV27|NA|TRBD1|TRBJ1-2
TGTGCCAGCAGTTGGGACGAGACAGGGGACGGCGGCTACACCTTC
CASSWDETGDGGYTF
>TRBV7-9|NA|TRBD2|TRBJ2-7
TGTGCCAGCAGCTCGGGGGAGGGGCGCCGGGACGAGCAGTACTTC
CASSSGEGRRDEQYF
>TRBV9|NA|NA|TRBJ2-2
TGTGCCAGCAGCGTAGGTGGCGGCAGGGACGAGTTCGGGGAGCTGTTTTTT
CASSVGGGRDEFGELFF
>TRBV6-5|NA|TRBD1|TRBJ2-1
TGTGCCAGCAGCACGGACAGGGACTCCTACAATGAGCAGTTCTTC
CASSTDRDSYNEQFF
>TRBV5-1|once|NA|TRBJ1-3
TGCGCCAGCAGTCGCGGCTCTGGAAACACCATATATTTT
CASSRGSGNTIYF
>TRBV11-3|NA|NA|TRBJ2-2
TGTGCCAGCAGCGGAGGAGGCGGGGAGCTGTTTTTT
CASSGGGGELFF
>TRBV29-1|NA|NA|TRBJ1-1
TGCAGCGTTTCAGGGGTGGTTCACACTGAAGCTTTCTTT
CSVSGVVHTEAFF
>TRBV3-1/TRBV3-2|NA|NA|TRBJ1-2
TGTGCCAGCAGCCATGGGGCCAGTCGGGGCTATGGCTACACCTTC
CASSHGASRGYGYTF
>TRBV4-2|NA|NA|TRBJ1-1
TGTGCCAGCAGCCAAGTTCGCACTGAAGCTTTCTTT
CASSQVRTEAFF
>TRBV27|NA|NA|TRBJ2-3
TGTGCCAGCAGCCCCCTTTTGGCGACCGCCAAGATTGGAGATACGCAGTATTTT
CASSPLLATAKIGDTQYF
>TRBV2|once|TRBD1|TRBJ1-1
TGCCCGACCGGGACAGGGGGTGCTGAAGCTTTCTTT
CPTGTGGAEAFF
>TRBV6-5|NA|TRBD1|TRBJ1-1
TGTGCCAGCAGTTACGAGACAGGGAGGGCTTTCTTT
CASSYETGRAFF
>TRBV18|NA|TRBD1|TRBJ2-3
TGTGCCAGCTCACCCCGGACAGGGGAGGATACGCAGTATTTT
CASSPRTGEDTQYF
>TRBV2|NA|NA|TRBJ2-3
TGTGCCAGCAGTGGTAATCGGGGTAGCACAGATACGCAGTATTTT
CASSGNRGSTDTQYF
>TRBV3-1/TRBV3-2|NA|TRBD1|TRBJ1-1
TGTGCCAGCAGCCTACCGACAGGGCTCAAAGCTTTCTTT
CASSLPTGLKAFF
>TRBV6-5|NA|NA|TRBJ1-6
TGTGCCAGCAGTTACTCGGGAGCAGGGGATAATTCACCCCTCCACTTT
CASSYSGAGDNSPLHF
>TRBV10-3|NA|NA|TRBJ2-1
TGTGCCATCAGTGAGTCCGGTGGGGCAGGAGGGGACAATGAGCAGTTCTTC
CAISESGGAGGDNEQFF
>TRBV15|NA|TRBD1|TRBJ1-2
TGTGCCACCAGCCGCGACGCAGGGGGCGCCTATGGCTACACCTTC
CATSRDAGGAYGYTF
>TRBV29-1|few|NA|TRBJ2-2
TGCAGCGCCGAAGGGGGGGGTGACACCGGGGAGCTGTTTTTT
CSAEGGGDTGELFF
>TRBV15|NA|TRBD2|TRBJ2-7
TGTGCCACCAGCAGAGAAGGGACTAGCGGCTACGAGCAGTACTTC
CATSREGTSGYEQYF
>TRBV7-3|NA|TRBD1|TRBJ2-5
TGTGCCAGCAGCCCCGACAGGGGAGGAGAGACCCAGTACTTC
CASSPDRGGETQYF
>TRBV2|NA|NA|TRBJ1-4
TGTGCCAGCAGTGACGCCAGGGCTGCAACTAATGAAAAACTGTTTTTT
CASSDARAATNEKLFF
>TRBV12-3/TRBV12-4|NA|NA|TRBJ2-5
TGTGCCAGCAACGACAGGAACCAAGAGACCCAGTACTTC
CASNDRNQETQYF
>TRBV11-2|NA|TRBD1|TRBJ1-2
TGTGCCAGCAGCTTGGTCCGACAGGGATGGGGCTACACCTTC
CASSLVRQGWGYTF
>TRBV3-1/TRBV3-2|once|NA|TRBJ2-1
TGTGCCAGCAGCCAATTAGGGCTTAACTCCTACAATGAGCAGTTCTTC
CASSQLGLNSYNEQFF